A single sample gave rise to the 2 T cell receptor beta chains below, sequenced in a study of human thymus T cells. TCRdb keeps only in-frame clones here, not all; method: immunoSEQ multiplex PCR. The sample consists of 75,000 to 90,000 clones, 95% to 98% of them appearing once. From resections taken during corrective heart surgery, the thymus tissue was obtained. Sequencing was done on a sample of thymus tissue. The receptors come from a boy in the first two years of life with a congenital heart defect but otherwise immunologically healthy.

J is TRBJ2-4 and V is TRBV4-3; unclear D gene. Germline V lookup: CDR1 LGHNA, CDR2 YSLEER. This CDR3 is built from 15 residues. V was trimmed by 0 bases and J by 8 bases, leaving 14 bases between them. CDR3 in amino acids: CASSQEGQVRDIQYF. The CDR3 nucleotides are TGCGCCAGCAGCCAAGAAGGCCAGGTCAGAGACATTCAGTACTTC.

The chain carries TRBV7-9 and TRBJ2-1; D possibly matches TRBD1 or TRBD2 (5 bases each). With 5 bases removed from V and 3 bases from J, the gap between germline ends came to 17 bases. CDR1 and CDR2 (germline): SEHNR, FQNEAQ (reference sequence). This CDR3 comprises 16 residues. The CDR3: CASSLIRRGRYNEQFF. The CDR3 DNA reads TGTGCCAGCAGCCTGATTCGACGGGGCCGCTACAATGAGCAGTTCTTC.